Each of the 4 T cell receptor beta chains below was sequenced from the same sample in a study of T cell responses to AZD1222 COVID-19 vaccine. Profiling relied on immunoSEQ multiplex PCR, and the TCRdb table lists in-frame clones only, not all of them. Of roughly 51,000 clones detected, approximately 86% appear once; the ten largest clones hold 5.5% to 7%. Sequencing used peripheral blood, obtained 28 days after the second AZD1222 dose. The receptors derive from an adult who received the AZD1222 COVID-19 vaccine.

The V gene is TRBV11-1, the J gene TRBJ2-3; 14 nucleotides align to TRBD2. In germline, CDR1 is SGHAT, CDR2 FQDESV (reference sequence). The CDR3 runs to 16 residues. V shed 3 bases, J shed 8 bases, and the junction held 7 bases outside the gene matches. CDR3: CASSFTGLAGEGTQYF. CDR3 coding DNA: TGTGCCAGCAGCTTTACGGGACTAGCGGGAGAGGGTACGCAGTATTTT. Variable domain in full (rest from reference TRBV11-1 and TRBJ2-3): EAEVAQSPRYKITEKSQAVAFWCDPISGHATLYWYRQILGQGPELLVQFQDESVVDDSQLPKDRFSAERLKGVDSTLKIQPAELGDSAMYLCASSFTGLAGEGTQYFGPGTRLTVL.

J is TRBJ2-2 and V is TRBV29-1, with 15 bases lining up with TRBD2. The V gene end was trimmed by 6 bases and the J gene end by 7 bases; junction bases not matched to a gene: 6. Germline CDR1 SQVTM, CDR2 ANQGSEA. This CDR3 spans 15 amino acids. In DNA form, the CDR3 reads TGCAGCGTCCGAGGACTAGCGGGAGGGGTCGGGGAGCTGTTTTTT. Translation gives CSVRGLAGGVGELFF.

This clone was found once. The gene calls are TRBV28 and TRBJ2-7, with D perhaps TRBD1 (5 bases). V shed 0 bases and J shed 0 bases, with 12 bases lying between them. The CDR3 extends over 16 amino acids. Germline CDR1 is MDHEN and CDR2 is SYDVKM. The CDR3 DNA is TGTGCCAGCAGTTTATGGGGGCCCCCCCGCTCCTACGAGCAGTACTTC. This encodes CASSLWGPPRSYEQYF.

The CDR3 loop reads CASRPPGGNQPQHF. In nucleotides, the CDR3 is TGTGCCAGCAGGCCACCAGGGGGGAATCAGCCCCAGCATTTT. This chain links TRBV7-2 with TRBJ1-5; 7 bases are shared with TRBD1. Germline CDR1 reads SGHTA; CDR2 reads FQGNSA. The CDR3 length is 14 residues. Germline trimming cut 6 bases from V and 4 bases from J; bases unmatched to any gene: 6.